This TCR beta chain was retrieved from a study of T cell repertoires in cytomegalovirus infection. At the level of the study: Epitope selection comprised recently identified HLA-C-restricted CMV epitopes and well-studied HLA-B-restricted CMV epitopes. Findings and caveats of the study: Predominance within the ex vivo response was attributable to HLA-C-restricted CMV-specific TCR beta clonotypes. The cumulative frequency of public TCR beta families identified carriers of CMV plus the relevant HLA.

TCRdb independently ran MiXCR on the reads; one entry per CDR3 protein. Seen here are approximately 220,000 distinct CDR3 sequences, 35% to 45% observed once, and the top ten hold about 60%. This clonotype showed up just a few times. No antigen is known for it. This sample comprised CD8+ T cells from cultured PBMCs, obtained from culture after CMV antigen stimulation. The TCR comes from a human donor in good health (CMV status not recorded). Some clones in this sample may be carry-over from other donors' samples.

For the CDR3, the DNA is TGTGCCAGCAGCCAAGAGGGGGGGGCTAGCAATCAGCCCCAGCATTTT. Translating gives CASSQEGGASNQPQHF. The rearrangement joins TRBV4-2 to TRBJ1-5; the D gene is possibly TRBD1 (6 bases). Trimming shortened V by 0 bases and J by 0 bases, and 9 bases separated the two germline ends. Germline V lookup: CDR1 LGHNA, CDR2 YNFKEQ. This CDR3 is 16 amino acids long.